Below are 3 T cell receptor beta chains sequenced from a single sample in a study of cytomegalovirus exposure and HLA in healthy donors. PCR was performed using 60 Vbeta and 13 Jbeta primers. The protocol was immunoSEQ multiplex PCR, while the TCRdb copy is restricted to in-frame clones and leaves out a portion. The sample consists of about 160,000 clones, around 79% of them appearing once. The sequencing input was PBMCs. These receptors were obtained from a man aged 35-49 years in good health and CMV-seronegative.

The chain carries TRBV28 and TRBJ2-3; TRBD1 might be the D (5 bases). V lost 7 bases to trimming and J lost 2 bases, with 13 bases between them. CDR1 is MDHEN, CDR2 SYDVKM, per germline. This CDR3 region has 14 residues. As DNA, the CDR3 is TGTGCCAGCACCTCAGGACACCACACAGATACGCAGTATTTT. Its protein is CASTSGHHTDTQYF. The full variable domain, with the rest looked up from reference TRBV28 and TRBJ2-3, is DVKVTQSSRYLVKRTGEKVFLECVQDMDHENMFWYRQDPGLGLRLIYFSYDVKMKEKGDIPEGYSVSREKKERFSLILESASTNQTSMYLCASTSGHHTDTQYFGPGTRLTVL.

The CDR3 loop is CASSLGPGNTEAFF. In nucleotides, the CDR3 is TGCGCCAGCAGCTTGGGCCCAGGGAACACTGAAGCTTTCTTT. The chain employs TRBV5-1 and TRBJ1-1; D is unresolved. The CDR3 runs 14 residues. The germline V and J ends were trimmed by 0 bases and 1 base, with 7 bases remaining between them. In germline, CDR1 is SGHRS, CDR2 YFSETQ.

V gene TRBV5-8 combines with J gene TRBJ2-7, with D possibly TRBD1 on 6 matching bases. Trimming shortened V by 2 bases and J by 7 bases, and 10 bases separated the two germline ends. This CDR3 is built from 12 residues. Germline values: CDR1 SGHTS, CDR2 YDEGEE. The CDR3 is CASSFRGWEQYF. The CDR3 nucleotides read TGTGCCAGCAGCTTTAGGGGGTGGGAGCAGTACTTC.